The present TCR beta chain was sequenced within a study of blood T cells in healthy people across ages. Study-wide results and caveats: Roughly linear declines in TCR beta diversity per million T cells occurred with age.

The sample holds a few counts of this clonotype. The antigen remains undetermined. Together with a sample-barcoded 5' primer, a J-beta primer mix was included in a second PCR lasting about 7 to 12 cycles. The template-switch adaptor, which had 12 random nucleotides, put a tag on each cDNA molecule. TCRdb used MiXCR to reprocess the 5' RACE reads, holding one entry per CDR3 protein. This table has roughly 1.9 million distinct CDR3 sequences, roughly 43% appearing once. What was sequenced was blood. The receptor comes from a human donor in good health.

CDR3 protein: CASSYDPQGFYEQYF. The CDR3 DNA reads as TGTGCCAGCAGCTATGACCCACAAGGATTCTACGAGCAGTACTTC. V and J are TRBV6-2 or TRBV6-3 and TRBJ2-7; no reliable D call. The CDR3 loop spans 15 amino acids. Germline V lookup: CDR1 MNHEY, CDR2 SVGEGT. Deletions cut 6 bases from V and 3 bases from J, with 18 bases between.